The 29 T cell receptor beta chains given below trace back to one sample, sequenced in a study of chemoradiotherapy in HPV16-positive cancers. Only in-frame clones appear in the TCRdb table, and some are missing; sequencing was by immunoSEQ multiplex PCR. Among nearly 35,000 clones listed, around 92% were seen once. The starting material was blood, obtained from a patient who underwent chemoradiotherapy. These receptors were collected from a human donor with HPV-associated anogenital cancer.

The chain is built from TRBV2 and TRBJ1-3, with D unclear. V was pared by 8 bases and J by 0 bases, with 5 bases between. The CDR3 runs to 12 residues. The germline CDR1 and CDR2 sequences are SNHLY and FYNNEI. CDR3 region: CASDGSGNTIYF. The CDR3 coding sequence is TGTGCCAGCGACGGCTCTGGAAACACCATATATTTT.

The chain has TRBV15 and TRBJ1-5; TRBD1 aligns across 11 bases. V was clipped by 5 bases and J by 0 bases; unmatched bases: 3. This CDR3 region has 16 residues. Germline V gene lookup returns CDR1 LNHNV and CDR2 YYDKDF (reference sequence). CDR3 amino acids: CATSGQGAPSNQPQHF. The DNA for the CDR3 is TGTGCCACCAGCGGACAGGGGGCGCCTAGCAATCAGCCCCAGCATTTT.

V and J are TRBV18 and TRBJ2-1; D is ambiguous. V gave up 3 bases and J gave up 12 bases, with 12 bases separating them. Germline CDR1 and CDR2: KGHSH and LQKENI. The CDR3 consists of 12 residues. The DNA of the CDR3 is TGTGCCAGCTCACCCGCCAATTTCGTGCAGTTCTTC. Translating it yields CASSPANFVQFF.

The chain recombines TRBV2 with TRBJ1-4, with D uncertain. The germline V gene has CDR1 SNHLY and CDR2 FYNNEI. V lost 3 bases to trimming and J lost 3 bases, with 8 bases between them. The CDR3 consists of 14 residues. CDR3 residues: CASSDERANEKLFF. The CDR3, as DNA: TGTGCCAGCAGTGACGAGCGAGCTAATGAAAAACTGTTTTTT.

The V call is TRBV6-1, the J call TRBJ1-2, with unresolved D. Germline V gene lookup returns CDR1 MNHNS and CDR2 SASEGT. The CDR3 has 15 residues. Trimming stripped 0 bases from V and 1 base from J, with 9 bases between. For the CDR3, the DNA is TGTGCCAGCAGTGAAGCGGAAGGAGATAACTATGGCTACACCTTC. This encodes CASSEAEGDNYGYTF.

The chain recombines TRBV7-2 with TRBJ2-2; no reliable D call. The V end lost 2 bases, the J end lost 3 bases, and 1 base lay between the germline ends. The CDR3 is 12 residues long. Germline CDR1 and CDR2: SGHTA and FQGNSA. The CDR3 sequence is CASSLHTGELFF. CDR3 coding DNA: TGTGCCAGCAGCTTACACACCGGGGAGCTGTTTTTT. Together with reference TRBV7-2 and TRBJ2-2, the CDR3 gives the full variable domain: GAGVSQSPSNKVTEKGKDVELRCDPISGHTALYWYRQSLGQGLEFLIYFQGNSAPDKSGLPSDRFSAERTGGSVSTLTIQRTQQEDSAVYLCASSLHTGELFFGEGSRLTVL.

V and J are TRBV5-1 and TRBJ2-5; D is ambiguous. Germline V lookup: CDR1 SGHRS, CDR2 YFSETQ. This CDR3 spans 15 amino acids. V lost 1 base to trimming and J lost 2 bases, with 12 bases between them. CDR3 nucleotides: TGCGCCAGCAGCTTGCTACCCCAGGCGCAAGAGACCCAGTACTTC. This encodes CASSLLPQAQETQYF.

The J gene is TRBJ1-2, the V gene TRBV11-3; D gene ambiguous. This CDR3 comprises 14 residues. V was pared by 2 bases and J by 6 bases, with 13 bases between. In germline, CDR1 is SGHNT, CDR2 YENEEA. The CDR3 DNA reads as TGTGCCAGCAGCTTATATGGAAAGAGGGATGGCTACACCTTC. It specifies CASSLYGKRDGYTF. The variable domain in full, completed from reference TRBV11-3 and TRBJ1-2, reads EAGVVQSPRYKIIEKKQPVAFWCNPISGHNTLYWYLQNLGQGPELLIRYENEEAVDDSQLPKDRFSAERLKGVDSTLKIQPAELGDSAVYLCASSLYGKRDGYTFGSGTRLTVV.

The rearrangement uses TRBV19 and TRBJ2-6; weak D call: TRBD2 (6 bases). The CDR3 consists of 15 residues. Trimming took off 7 bases at V and 0 bases at J, with 10 bases between the two ends. Germline CDR1 LNHDA, CDR2 SQIVND (reference sequence). This chain's CDR3 is CASKGGNSGANVLTF. The DNA of the CDR3 is TGTGCCAGTAAGGGCGGGAACTCTGGGGCCAACGTCCTGACTTTC.

This clone was detected a few times. V gene TRBV6-6 combines with J gene TRBJ1-6; D ambiguous. The ends were cut back, 4 bases at V and 10 bases at J, with 8 bases in the middle. Germline V CDR1 and CDR2: MNHNY, SVGAGI (reference sequence). The CDR3 runs to 12 residues. The CDR3 DNA reads TGTGCCAGCAGTTTAGGAAACTCACCCCTCCACTTT. Translated, it gives CASSLGNSPLHF.

The chain employs TRBV2 and TRBJ1-1; D is ambiguous. V shed 4 bases and J shed 0 bases, with 9 bases lying between them. Germline V CDR1 and CDR2: SNHLY, FYNNEI. The length of the CDR3 is 14 residues. The CDR3, as DNA: TGTGCCAGCAGTGTCGGGGAATTGAACACTGAAGCTTTCTTT. As protein: CASSVGELNTEAFF.

The genes are TRBV6-5 and TRBJ2-1; D might be TRBD1 (6 bases). The CDR3 contains 15 residues. V lost 6 bases to trimming and J lost 4 bases, with 16 bases between them. Germline V CDR1 and CDR2: MNHEY, SVGAGI. The CDR3 coding sequence is TGTGCCAGCAGACCCCGACAGGCGCTTTACAATGAGCAGTTCTTC. Protein product: CASRPRQALYNEQFF.

V is TRBV9 and J is TRBJ1-1; D not certain. V dropped 0 bases and J dropped 1 base, with 7 bases sitting between them. The CDR3 contains 14 residues. Germline loops: CDR1 SGDLS, CDR2 YYNGEE. In DNA, the CDR3 is TGTGCCAGCAGCGTAGCTAAGGGGAACACTGAAGCTTTCTTT. As protein: CASSVAKGNTEAFF.

This chain connects TRBV5-8 to TRBJ2-7, with D possibly being TRBD1 (6 bases). This CDR3 region has 11 residues. V dropped 10 bases and J dropped 6 bases, with 14 bases sitting between them. The germline V gene has CDR1 SGHTS and CDR2 YDEGEE. Written as DNA, the CDR3 is TGTGCCTCGCCTTACAGGGTCGAGCAGTACTTC. This gives the protein CASPYRVEQYF.

CDR3 DNA: TGCGCCAGCAGCTTGGAAGTTGGTCTAGCGGGGGCCTCCTACAATGAGCAGTTCTTC. It specifies CASSLEVGLAGASYNEQFF. The chain has TRBV5-1 and TRBJ2-1, with 10 bases that match TRBD2. The CDR3 is made up of 19 amino acids. Germline V CDR1 and CDR2: SGHRS, YFSETQ. V trimming: 0 bases; J trimming: 0 bases; junction bases outside the gene matches: 9.

This clone was counted a single time. This chain joins TRBV27 and TRBJ2-1; 11 positions match TRBD2. V shed 3 bases and J 7 bases; nucleotides not matched to a gene: 11. Germline-derived CDR1 and CDR2 are MNHEY and SMNVEV (reference sequence). This CDR3 is built from 17 residues. CDR3 loop: CASSLLAGGPGNNEQFF. As DNA, the CDR3 is TGTGCCAGCAGTTTGCTAGCGGGGGGCCCGGGAAATAATGAGCAGTTCTTC.

V usage is TRBV7-9 and J usage is TRBJ2-5; 9 positions match TRBD2. Germline-derived CDR1 and CDR2 are SEHNR and FQNEAQ (reference sequence). The CDR3 length is 18 residues. Losses at the gene ends were 1 base for V and 5 bases for J; bases not matched to a gene: 14. The DNA of the CDR3 is TGTGCCAGCAGCTTAGGCCGGGTAGCGGGGGCCTTCCCGGAGACCCAGTACTTC. Amino acids: CASSLGRVAGAFPETQYF.

The rearrangement uses TRBV7-2 and TRBJ1-5; 7 nucleotides agree with TRBD1. In germline, CDR1 is SGHTA, CDR2 FQGNSA. J gave up 3 bases and V 5 bases, and 4 bases lay outside the gene matches. The CDR3 sequence is 14 residues long. The CDR3 is CASSPDRDNQPQHF. In DNA, the CDR3 is TGTGCCAGCAGCCCAGACAGGGACAATCAGCCCCAGCATTTT.

This chain uses TRBV27 with TRBJ1-1; D perhaps matches TRBD1 (5 bases). This CDR3 comprises 14 residues. Germline V gene lookup returns CDR1 MNHEY and CDR2 SMNVEV (reference sequence). The V end lost 5 bases, the J end lost 6 bases, and 16 bases lay between the germline ends. CDR3 protein: CASSRLRVESEAFF. In DNA form, the CDR3 reads TGTGCCAGCAGTCGCCTCAGGGTTGAGTCTGAAGCTTTCTTT.

This chain links TRBV29-1 with TRBJ2-1; 8 bases match TRBD2. The ends lost 6 bases at V and 0 bases at J; junction bases unmatched: 13. Per germline, CDR1 SQVTM and CDR2 ANQGSEA. The CDR3 is made up of 17 amino acids. The chain's CDR3 is CSVPGLDFRGSYNEQFF. The CDR3 bases are TGCAGCGTCCCGGGACTAGATTTTAGGGGCTCCTACAATGAGCAGTTCTTC.

This CDR3 is CASRQDRNTLFEQYF. DNA for the CDR3: TGTGCCAGCAGACAGGACAGAAACACACTTTTCGAGCAGTACTTC. The chain recombines TRBV5-4 with TRBJ2-7, with a tentative D call TRBD1 (6 bases). The germline CDR1 and CDR2 sequences are SGHNT and YYREEE (reference sequence). V lost 5 bases, J lost 6 bases, and 21 bases lay in between. This CDR3 contains 15 residues.

V usage is TRBV11-3 and J usage is TRBJ1-2; possibly TRBD1 for D (5 bases). The V end lost 3 bases, the J end lost 5 bases, and 19 bases lay between the germline ends. The CDR3 spans 16 residues. Germline lookup yields CDR1 SGHNT and CDR2 YENEEA. Written as DNA, the CDR3 is TGTGCCAGCAGCTTTGGGGCCGGGACCGGGAGTTATGGCTACACCTTC. Amino acids: CASSFGAGTGSYGYTF.

The rearrangement uses TRBV30 and TRBJ1-2; D remains unclear. Trimming cost V 0 bases and J 6 bases, with 14 bases left between them. The germline V gene encodes CDR1 GTSNPN and CDR2 SVGIG (reference sequence). This CDR3 contains 14 residues. The CDR3 loop reads CAWSVLSLSNGYTF. CDR3 bases: TGTGCCTGGAGTGTATTAAGCCTAAGCAATGGCTACACCTTC.

The rearrangement joins TRBV19 to TRBJ2-3; D possibly corresponds to TRBD2 (7 bases). The V and J ends lost 6 bases and 6 bases respectively, with 22 bases between them. CDR1 and CDR2 from the germline V gene are LNHDA and SQIVND (reference sequence). The CDR3 is 16 residues long. The chain's CDR3 is CASSPSKGGAFDTQYF. CDR3 DNA sequence: TGTGCCAGTAGCCCAAGTAAGGGGGGGGCCTTTGATACGCAGTATTTT.

The J gene is TRBJ1-2, the V gene TRBV7-2, with D unclear. Germline V lookup: CDR1 SGHTA, CDR2 FQGNSA. The V and J ends lost 1 base and 6 bases respectively, with 9 bases between them. The CDR3 totals 13 residues. This CDR3 reads CASSLVSGNGYTF. DNA for the CDR3: TGTGCCAGCAGCTTAGTTTCGGGGAATGGCTACACCTTC.

A single count supports this clone. V is TRBV7-9 and J is TRBJ2-3, with TRBD2 matching over 7 bases. The germline V gene has CDR1 SEHNR and CDR2 FQNEAQ (reference sequence). The CDR3 runs 16 residues. The junction had 7 bases not matched to a gene; V was cut back by 3 bases and J by 1 base. This CDR3 reads CASSFTGGRGTDTQYF. DNA for the CDR3: TGTGCCAGCAGCTTTACGGGGGGAAGAGGCACAGATACGCAGTATTTT.

The CDR3 DNA reads as TGCGCCAGCAGCCCCCGCGCAACTAATGAAAAACTGTTTTTT. This gives the protein CASSPRATNEKLFF. This chain links TRBV5-1 with TRBJ1-4; no reliable D call. CDR1 SGHRS and CDR2 YFSETQ come from the germline V gene. Trimming took 4 bases from V and 0 from J, leaving 7 bases between them. CDR3 size: 14 residues.

V is TRBV7-9 and J is TRBJ2-2; 8 bases are a match to TRBD2. Germline trimming cut 5 bases from V and 8 bases from J; bases unmatched to any gene: 10. The length of the CDR3 is 15 residues. Germline V lookup: CDR1 SEHNR, CDR2 FQNEAQ (reference sequence). This CDR3 is CASSPPDGGGGELFF. The CDR3 nucleotides read TGTGCCAGCAGCCCCCCGGACGGGGGGGGTGGGGAGCTGTTTTTT.

The chain joins TRBV9 to TRBJ2-5; 12 positions agree with TRBD2. The CDR3 contains 16 residues. The V segment lost 2 bases and the J segment 1 base; nucleotides outside the gene matches: 3. Per the germline V gene, CDR1 is SGDLS and CDR2 is YYNGEE. CDR3 in amino acids: CASSVPTSGGQETQYF. The DNA of the CDR3 is TGTGCCAGCAGCGTCCCGACTAGCGGGGGCCAAGAGACCCAGTACTTC.